This entry lists 12 T cell receptor beta chains sequenced from one sample in a study of blood T cell repertoires in COVID-19. The table came from immunoSEQ multiplex PCR; TCRdb's copy has only in-frame clones and leaves some out. This repertoire shows roughly 120,000 clones, more than 75% found once; its top ten account for around 3.8%. Specimen: peripheral blood. The receptor set was obtained from a man aged 50-60 years with active COVID-19.

This sequence joins TRBV19 and TRBJ1-4, with D tentatively TRBD1 (6 bases). This CDR3 comprises 14 residues. Germline-derived CDR1 and CDR2 are LNHDA and SQIVND (reference sequence). The CDR3 protein is CVSSGGATGEKLFF. The CDR3 DNA reads as TGTGTTTCTAGTGGGGGCGCGACTGGAGAAAAACTGTTTTTT.

The V and J genes are TRBV25-1 and TRBJ2-7; 9 bases fit TRBD1. The CDR3 has 15 residues. Germline V gene lookup returns CDR1 MGHDK and CDR2 SYGVNS. Trimming removed 2 bases from V and 5 bases from J; junction bases left unmatched: 7. This CDR3 is CASSEPGTGTHEQYF. As DNA, the CDR3 is TGTGCCAGCAGTGAACCCGGGACAGGGACCCACGAGCAGTACTTC.

The chain employs TRBV20-1 and TRBJ2-2; the D is unclear. The CDR3 length is 11 residues. V was shortened by 3 bases and J by 6 bases, with 5 bases between the two germline ends. Germline-derived CDR1 and CDR2 are DFQATT and SNEGSKA (reference sequence). In DNA, the CDR3 is TGCAGTGCTAGGCAGGCCGGGGAGCTGTTTTTT. Its protein is CSARQAGELFF.

The V call is TRBV23-1, the J call TRBJ1-1; D unclear. TRBV23-1 is given ORF status, its function remaining uncertain. Trimming shortened V by 11 bases and J by 1 base, and 14 bases separated the two germline ends. The CDR3 is 13 amino acids. The CDR3 is CAGEALENTEAFF. Written as DNA, the CDR3 is TGCGCCGGCGAGGCTCTTGAGAACACTGAAGCTTTCTTT.

The chain links TRBV6-6 to TRBJ1-1, with D maybe TRBD1 (6 bases). CDR1 MNHNY and CDR2 SVGAGI come from the germline V gene (reference sequence). The V and J ends lost 2 bases and 7 bases respectively, with 14 bases between them. The CDR3 contains 14 residues. For the CDR3, the DNA is TGTGCCAGCAGTTACGGGGGGGCAGTCAATGAAGCTTTCTTT. It yields the protein CASSYGGAVNEAFF.

This rearrangement joins TRBV24-1 to TRBJ1-5; 10 nucleotides match TRBD1. CDR1 and CDR2 from the germline V gene are KGHDR and SFDVKD. This CDR3 has 15 residues. After removal of 5 bases from V and 4 bases from J, the junction contained 4 bases not matched to a gene. Here the CDR3 reads CATSASGQGNQPQHF. The CDR3 DNA reads as TGTGCCACCAGTGCCTCGGGACAGGGGAATCAGCCCCAGCATTTT.

The chain employs TRBV5-5 and TRBJ2-7; 8 bases fit TRBD2. After removal of 4 bases from V and 5 bases from J, the junction contained 8 bases not matched to a gene. This CDR3 has 14 amino acids. CDR1 and CDR2 (germline): SGHKS, YYEKEE (reference sequence). This CDR3 reads CASSAGLEVNEQYF. The CDR3 nucleotides read TGTGCCAGCAGCGCGGGACTAGAGGTGAACGAGCAGTACTTC. The full variable domain, completed using reference TRBV5-5 and TRBJ2-7, is DAGVTQSPTHLIKTRGQQVTLRCSPISGHKSVSWYQQVLGQGPQFIFQYYEKEERGRGNFPDRFSARQFPNYSSELNVNALLLGDSALYLCASSAGLEVNEQYFGPGTRLTVT.

For the CDR3, the DNA is TGTGCCACTCGACTAGCGGGGGGATACAATGAGCAGTTCTTC. This translates into CATRLAGGYNEQFF. This chain links TRBV7-3 with TRBJ2-1, with 13 bases aligning to TRBD2. V lost 10 bases, J lost 4 bases, and 4 bases stayed unmatched. Germline values: CDR1 SGHTA, CDR2 FQGTGA. The CDR3 contains 14 residues.

The rearrangement uses TRBV24-1 and TRBJ2-2; 10 nucleotides line up with TRBD1. With 3 bases clipped from V and 3 bases from J, the junction kept 3 bases outside the gene matches. Germline-derived CDR1 and CDR2 are KGHDR and SFDVKD. The length of the CDR3 is 16 residues. CDR3 protein: CATSDADRGYTGELFF. In nucleotides, the CDR3 is TGTGCCACCAGTGATGCGGACAGGGGGTACACCGGGGAGCTGTTTTTT.

This clone was detected a few times. V is TRBV3-1 (or the pseudogene TRBV3-2) and J is TRBJ2-3; tentatively, D is TRBD2 (7 bases). Trimming pared 8 bases from V and 4 bases from J, leaving 16 bases between. Per the germline V gene, CDR1 is LGHDT and CDR2 is YNNKEL (reference sequence). The CDR3 sequence is 14 residues long. DNA for the CDR3: TGTGCCAGCGGAGGGGGGGGCAGCGCAGATACGCAGTATTTT. Its protein product is CASGGGGSADTQYF.

The rearrangement uses TRBV4-1 and TRBJ2-1; 13 nucleotides align to TRBD2. V lost 1 base to trimming and J lost 5 bases; unmatched junction nucleotides: 5. Germline CDR1 reads MGHRA; CDR2 reads YSYEKL. This CDR3 contains 17 residues. CDR3 sequence reads: CASSQGPGLAGNNEQFF. CDR3 bases: TGCGCCAGCAGCCAAGGCCCGGGACTAGCGGGGAACAATGAGCAGTTCTTC.

The rearrangement links TRBV7-3 to TRBJ1-6, with D perhaps matching TRBD1 (5 bases). Germline CDR1 and CDR2: SGHTA and FQGTGA. Trimming removed 5 bases from V and 7 bases from J, with 9 bases in between. The CDR3 has 13 residues. CDR3 nucleotide sequence: TGTGCCAGCAGCGCCGGACAAAATTCACCCCTCCACTTT. Its protein product is CASSAGQNSPLHF.